The 27 T cell receptor beta chains reported below all come from one sample, sequenced in a study of cytomegalovirus exposure and HLA in healthy donors. 60 Vbeta and 13 Jbeta primers were used in PCR. The method was immunoSEQ multiplex PCR; TCRdb's version includes in-frame clones alone and lacks a portion of them. The sample consists of some 100,000 clones, approximately 73% of them appearing once. The sequencing sample was made of PBMCs. The source of these receptors is a woman between 50 and 59 years old in good health and CMV-seropositive.

This clone has a handful of counts. The chain joins TRBV11-2 to TRBJ1-6; tentative D call: TRBD1 (5 bases). Germline V gives CDR1 SGHAT, CDR2 FQNNGV. The V and J ends lost 4 bases and 10 bases respectively, with 11 bases between them. CDR3 length: 13 residues. The CDR3 region is CASSWTGESPLHF. The CDR3 region has the DNA TGTGCCAGCAGCTGGACGGGGGAATCACCCCTCCACTTT.

The V and J genes are TRBV30 and TRBJ2-5, with TRBD2 matching over 8 bases. V lost 3 bases and J lost 2; bases outside the gene matches: 5. The length of the CDR3 is 14 residues. Germline assignment: CDR1 GTSNPN and CDR2 SVGIG (reference sequence). The CDR3 DNA reads TGTGCCTGGAGCGGAGCGGGAGTACAAGAGACCCAGTACTTC. It is translated as CAWSGAGVQETQYF.

The chain employs TRBV2 and TRBJ1-2; 8 positions match TRBD1. This CDR3 contains 14 residues. Trimming took 4 bases from V and 1 from J; bases not matched to a gene: 2. From germline, CDR1 is SNHLY and CDR2 FYNNEI. CDR3 nucleotides: TGTGCCAGCAGTGGGGGACAGGTTAACTATGGCTACACCTTC. This codes for CASSGGQVNYGYTF.

This clone was observed a handful of times. The rearrangement uses TRBV7-3 and TRBJ1-1, with 7 bases lining up with TRBD1. This CDR3 region has 14 residues. CDR1 is SGHTA and CDR2 is FQGTGA in the germline V gene. The trim removed 5 bases at V and 5 bases at J, leaving 8 bases unmatched. The CDR3: CASSEQGSRTEAFF. CDR3 nucleotide sequence: TGTGCCAGCAGCGAACAGGGGTCAAGGACTGAAGCTTTCTTT.

The chain combines TRBV7-2 with TRBJ2-7; no definite D call. The ends were cut back, 6 bases at V and 3 bases at J, with 9 bases in the middle. CDR1 and CDR2 (germline): SGHTA, FQGNSA. The CDR3 runs 12 residues. The CDR3 reads CASSYPGYEQYF. The CDR3 bases are TGTGCCAGCAGTTATCCGGGCTACGAGCAGTACTTC. The whole variable domain, remainder taken from reference TRBV7-2 and TRBJ2-7, is GAGVSQSPSNKVTEKGKDVELRCDPISGHTALYWYRQSLGQGLEFLIYFQGNSAPDKSGLPSDRFSAERTGGSVSTLTIQRTQQEDSAVYLCASSYPGYEQYFGPGTRLTVT.

The V and J genes are TRBV7-9 and TRBJ1-2; TRBD1 is a possible D gene (6 bases). CDR1 and CDR2 (germline): SEHNR, FQNEAQ (reference sequence). This CDR3 contains 16 residues. Trimming removed 10 bases from V and 0 bases from J, with 21 bases in between. This CDR3 is CAIEQRGDTANYGYTF. In nucleotides, the CDR3 is TGTGCCATCGAGCAGCGAGGGGACACAGCTAACTATGGCTACACCTTC. The whole variable domain, remainder taken from reference TRBV7-9 and TRBJ1-2, is DTGVSQNPRHKITKRGQNVTFRCDPISEHNRLYWYRQTLGQGPEFLTYFQNEAQLEKSRLLSDRFSAERPKGSFSTLEIQRTEQGDSAMYLCAIEQRGDTANYGYTFGSGTRLTVV.

The J gene is TRBJ1-2, the V gene TRBV7-8; D not certain. Germline V gives CDR1 SGHVS, CDR2 FQNEAQ. CDR3 length: 11 residues. Trimming took off 5 bases at V and 7 bases at J, with 8 bases between the two ends. The DNA of the CDR3 is TGTGCCAGCAGCGCGAGGGCTGGCTACACCTTC. As protein: CASSARAGYTF.

CDR3 protein: CASSFSRAPHWGGNVLTF. The CDR3 DNA follows: TGTGCCAGCAGCTTTTCCAGGGCCCCCCATTGGGGCGGCAACGTCCTGACTTTC. The chain joins TRBV7-6 to TRBJ2-6; a possible D gene is TRBD1 (5 bases). From germline, CDR1 is SGHVS and CDR2 FNYEAQ. The length of the CDR3 is 18 residues. V was clipped by 3 bases and J by 9 bases, with 24 bases between them.

The rearrangement joins TRBV6-5 to TRBJ2-1, with a possible D match to TRBD1 (5 bases). V lost 4 bases and J lost 12, with 13 bases in between. Germline CDR1 reads MNHEY; CDR2 reads SVGAGI. The CDR3 is made up of 12 amino acids. CDR3 protein: CASSSSGIGQFF. CDR3 DNA sequence: TGTGCCAGCAGTTCGTCAGGGATTGGGCAGTTCTTC.

V is TRBV11-1 and J is TRBJ2-7; 8 bases fit TRBD1. The ends lost 2 bases at V and 6 bases at J; junction bases unmatched: 9. CDR1 and CDR2 from the germline V gene are SGHAT and FQDESV (reference sequence). The CDR3 sequence is 15 residues long. The CDR3 region is CASSLRDRGFLEQYF. The CDR3 nucleotides read TGTGCCAGCAGCTTACGAGACAGGGGCTTCCTCGAGCAGTACTTC.

The rearrangement links TRBV5-5 to TRBJ2-7, with 7 nucleotides matching TRBD1. There are 14 residues in the CDR3. With 4 bases clipped from V and 2 bases from J, the junction kept 6 bases outside the gene matches. CDR1 is SGHKS and CDR2 is YYEKEE in the germline V gene (reference sequence). CDR3 region: CASSPGQSTYEQYF. The CDR3 DNA follows: TGTGCCAGCAGCCCGGGACAGTCTACCTACGAGCAGTACTTC.

The rearrangement joins TRBV5-4 to TRBJ2-2, with 8 bases identical to TRBD2. The CDR3 contains 15 residues. Trimming removed 4 bases from V and 2 bases from J; junction bases left unmatched: 4. Germline CDR1 is SGHNT and CDR2 is YYREEE (reference sequence). The CDR3 bases are TGTGCCAGCAGCAATAGCGGGGCAAACACCGGGGAGCTGTTTTTT. It codes for CASSNSGANTGELFF.

V gene TRBV10-3 combines with J gene TRBJ1-2; 9 nucleotides match TRBD1. Germline V lookup: CDR1 ENHRY, CDR2 SYGVKD. This CDR3 is 15 amino acids long. V was clipped by 0 bases and J by 8 bases; unmatched bases: 7. CDR3 in amino acids: CAISESGQGLGGYTF. The CDR3 nucleotides read TGTGCCATCAGTGAGTCGGGACAGGGACTAGGGGGCTACACCTTC.

This clone occurred a few times. The V and J genes are TRBV11-3 and TRBJ2-5; weak D call: TRBD1 (5 bases). Trimming stripped 3 bases from V and 5 bases from J, with 13 bases between. Germline CDR1 reads SGHNT; CDR2 reads YENEEA. The CDR3 is 14 residues long. This chain's CDR3 is CASSFKGAVETQYF. The DNA of the CDR3 is TGTGCCAGCAGCTTTAAAGGGGCGGTGGAGACCCAGTACTTC.

The V gene is TRBV9, the J gene TRBJ1-2, with a tentative D call TRBD1 (5 bases). V lost 0 bases to trimming and J lost 3 bases, with 15 bases between them. The CDR3 runs to 16 residues. Germline values: CDR1 SGDLS, CDR2 YYNGEE. CDR3 residues: CASSVGGEGLYYGYTF. CDR3 DNA sequence: TGTGCCAGCAGCGTAGGGGGAGAGGGACTTTACTATGGCTACACCTTC.

The chain is built from TRBV11-2 and TRBJ2-5; D perhaps matches TRBD2 (5 bases). The CDR3 consists of 14 residues. The germline V gene has CDR1 SGHAT and CDR2 FQNNGV. Trimming left V 2 bases short and J 2 bases short, with 9 bases between. In DNA form, the CDR3 reads TGTGCCAGCAGCTTAAATCCGGGACAAGAGACCCAGTACTTC. This encodes CASSLNPGQETQYF.

The chain combines TRBV2 with TRBJ1-4; D is possibly TRBD1 (5 bases). The germline V and J ends were trimmed by 9 bases and 0 bases, with 17 bases remaining between them. The CDR3 has 16 amino acids. Germline-derived CDR1 and CDR2 are SNHLY and FYNNEI. The chain's CDR3 is CARGHKQPATNEKLFF. CDR3 sequence (DNA): TGTGCCAGGGGGCACAAACAGCCAGCAACTAATGAAAAACTGTTTTTT.

The V and J genes are TRBV11-3 and TRBJ2-7; 7 nucleotides align to TRBD1. Germline assignment: CDR1 SGHNT and CDR2 YENEEA. CDR3 length equals 13 residues. The ends lost 4 bases at V and 3 bases at J; junction bases unmatched: 3. CDR3 bases: TGTGCCAGCAGCTCCCGGGACAGCTACGAGCAGTACTTC. It specifies CASSSRDSYEQYF.

V usage is TRBV27 and J usage is TRBJ1-2; 8 nucleotides align to TRBD1. The CDR3 runs to 14 residues. Germline CDR1 and CDR2: MNHEY and SMNVEV (reference sequence). V shed 6 bases and J 4 bases; nucleotides not matched to a gene: 7. The DNA of the CDR3 is TGTGCCAGCAGCCAAAAGGGGACAGGCTATGGCTACACCTTC. Translation: CASSQKGTGYGYTF.

The table lists this clone with a few counts. V usage is TRBV19 and J usage is TRBJ1-3; TRBD1 might be the D (5 bases). CDR3 length equals 14 residues. Germline-derived CDR1 and CDR2 are LNHDA and SQIVND (reference sequence). V was pared by 7 bases and J by 0 bases, with 10 bases between. The CDR3 is CASKDTYSGNTIYF. In nucleotides, the CDR3 is TGTGCCAGTAAGGACACTTACTCTGGAAACACCATATATTTT.

This clone was observed a handful of times. The chain has TRBV7-9 and TRBJ2-1; D is unresolved. The CDR3 loop spans 15 amino acids. Germline CDR1 SEHNR, CDR2 FQNEAQ (reference sequence). V gave up 5 bases and J gave up 5 bases, with 16 bases separating them. The CDR3 region is CASSRLPVEDNEQFF. The CDR3 nucleotides are TGTGCCAGCAGCCGTCTGCCGGTTGAGGACAATGAGCAGTTCTTC.

The chain links TRBV5-6 to TRBJ1-5, with a weak D call TRBD1 (5 bases). CDR3 length: 14 residues. Germline values: CDR1 SGHDT, CDR2 YYEEEE. V was trimmed by 4 bases and J by 1 base, leaving 9 bases between them. CDR3 sequence (DNA): TGTGCCAGCAGCGCGACAGTCAGCAATCAGCCCCAGCATTTT. Residues: CASSATVSNQPQHF. Based on the CDR3 plus reference TRBV5-6 and TRBJ1-5, the full variable domain is DAGVTQSPTHLIKTRGQQVTLRCSPKSGHDTVSWYQQALGQGPQFIFQYYEEEERQRGNFPDRFSGHQFPNYSSELNVNALLLGDSALYLCASSATVSNQPQHFGDGTRLSIL.

The chain recombines TRBV2 with TRBJ2-1; maybe TRBD2 (5 bases). The V end lost 10 bases, the J end lost 0 bases, and 19 bases lay between the germline ends. Germline assignment: CDR1 SNHLY and CDR2 FYNNEI. The CDR3 has 16 residues. CDR3 amino acids: CATHADFTSSYNEQFF. CDR3 in DNA: TGTGCCACCCATGCTGATTTTACTAGCTCCTACAATGAGCAGTTCTTC.

The chain links TRBV21-1 to TRBJ2-3; no DNA check was done on the table's D call, TRBD2. TRBV21-1 is listed as a pseudogene. The CDR3 contains 21 residues. The CDR3: CASSKEAASGIRGKYTDTQYF. The CDR3 region has the DNA TGTGCCAGCAGCAAAGAAGCGGCTAGCGGGATCCGTGGGAAATACACAGATACGCAGTATTTT.

The rearrangement links TRBV7-9 to TRBJ2-4, with D perhaps matching TRBD1 (5 bases). Trimming left V 1 base short and J 0 bases short, with 13 bases between. This CDR3 is 17 amino acids long. The V gene's germline CDR1 is SEHNR and CDR2 FQNEAQ (reference sequence). CDR3 coding DNA: TGTGCCAGCAGCTTAGGGGGCAGCGCTGTAGCCAAAAACATTCAGTACTTC. It encodes CASSLGGSAVAKNIQYF.

This sequence joins TRBV5-1 and TRBJ2-7, with D hard to call. The CDR3 covers 16 residues. Germline CDR1 and CDR2: SGHRS and YFSETQ. The V end was cut by 2 bases, the J end by 2 bases, with 17 bases between. CDR3 nucleotide sequence: TGCGCCAGCAGCTTCTTCTCGGGTGCGCTAACCTACGAGCAGTACTTC. Translated, it gives CASSFFSGALTYEQYF.

The chain combines TRBV14 with TRBJ2-3, with 7 nucleotides matching TRBD2. V trimming: 0 bases; J trimming: 2 bases; junction bases outside the gene matches: 5. CDR3 length: 16 amino acids. Per germline, CDR1 SGHDN and CDR2 FVKESK. CDR3 nucleotides: TGTGCCAGCAGCCAAGACGGGGGGAAGACCACAGATACGCAGTATTTT. Amino acids: CASSQDGGKTTDTQYF.